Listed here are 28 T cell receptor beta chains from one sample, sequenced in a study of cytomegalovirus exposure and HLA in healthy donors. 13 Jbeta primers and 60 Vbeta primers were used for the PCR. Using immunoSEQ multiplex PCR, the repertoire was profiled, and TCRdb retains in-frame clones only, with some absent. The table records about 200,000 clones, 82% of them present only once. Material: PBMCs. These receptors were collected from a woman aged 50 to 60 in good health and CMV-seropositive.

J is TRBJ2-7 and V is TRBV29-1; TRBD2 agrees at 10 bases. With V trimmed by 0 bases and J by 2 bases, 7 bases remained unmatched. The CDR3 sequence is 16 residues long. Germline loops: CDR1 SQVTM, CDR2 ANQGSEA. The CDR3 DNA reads TGCAGCGTTGAAGATTACTCTAGCGGGGGCACCTACGAGCAGTACTTC. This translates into CSVEDYSSGGTYEQYF.

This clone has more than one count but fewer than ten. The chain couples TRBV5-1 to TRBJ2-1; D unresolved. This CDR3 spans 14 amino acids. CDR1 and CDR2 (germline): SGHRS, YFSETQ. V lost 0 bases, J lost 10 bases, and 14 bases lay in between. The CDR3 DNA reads TGCGCCAGCAGCTTGGCCCCCACAACCGGGGAGCAGTTCTTC. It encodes CASSLAPTTGEQFF.

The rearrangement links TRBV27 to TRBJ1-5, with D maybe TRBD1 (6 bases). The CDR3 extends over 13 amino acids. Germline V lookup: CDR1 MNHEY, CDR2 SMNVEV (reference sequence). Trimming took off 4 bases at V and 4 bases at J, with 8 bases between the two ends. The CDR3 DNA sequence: TGTGCCAGCAGTTCAACAGGGAATCAGCCCCAGCATTTT. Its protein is CASSSTGNQPQHF.

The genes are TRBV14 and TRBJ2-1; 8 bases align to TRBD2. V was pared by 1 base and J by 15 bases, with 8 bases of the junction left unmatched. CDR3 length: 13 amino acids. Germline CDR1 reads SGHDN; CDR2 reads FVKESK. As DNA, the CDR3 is TGTGCCAGCAGCCAAGTAGTTAGCGGGATGACGTTCTTC. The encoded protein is CASSQVVSGMTFF.

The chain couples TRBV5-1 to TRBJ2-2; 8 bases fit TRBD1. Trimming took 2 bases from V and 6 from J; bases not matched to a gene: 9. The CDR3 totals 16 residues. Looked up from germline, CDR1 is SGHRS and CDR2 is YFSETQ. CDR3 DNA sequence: TGCGCCAGCAGCTTAGGACAGGGCGGGACGTCCGGGGAGCTGTTTTTT. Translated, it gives CASSLGQGGTSGELFF.

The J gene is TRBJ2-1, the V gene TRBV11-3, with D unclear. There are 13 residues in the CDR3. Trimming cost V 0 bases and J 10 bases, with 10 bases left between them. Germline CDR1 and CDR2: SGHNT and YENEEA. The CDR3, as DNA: TGTGCCAGCAGCTTAGACGGTGGCAGGGAGCAGTTCTTC. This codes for CASSLDGGREQFF.

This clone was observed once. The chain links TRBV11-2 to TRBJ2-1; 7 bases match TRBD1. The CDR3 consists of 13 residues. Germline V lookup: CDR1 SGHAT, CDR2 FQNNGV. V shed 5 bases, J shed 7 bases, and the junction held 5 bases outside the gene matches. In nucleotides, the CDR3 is TGTGCCAGCAGCCGGGGACAGCCTAATGAGCAGTTCTTC. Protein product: CASSRGQPNEQFF. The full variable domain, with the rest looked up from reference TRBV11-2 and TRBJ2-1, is EAGVAQSPRYKIIEKRQSVAFWCNPISGHATLYWYQQILGQGPKLLIQFQNNGVVDDSQLPKDRFSAERLKGVDSTLKIQPAKLEDSAVYLCASSRGQPNEQFFGPGTRLTVL.

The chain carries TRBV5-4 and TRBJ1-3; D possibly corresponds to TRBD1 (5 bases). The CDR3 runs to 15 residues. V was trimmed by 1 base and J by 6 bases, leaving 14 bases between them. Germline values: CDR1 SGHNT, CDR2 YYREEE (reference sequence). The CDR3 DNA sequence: TGTGCCAGCAGCTTGTCGGGGGGAGGCGTAAACACCATATATTTT. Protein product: CASSLSGGGVNTIYF.

Written as DNA, the CDR3 is TGTGCCAGCAGCCGAAAATATGGGCCCAAGGACACTGAAGCTTTCTTT. It codes for CASSRKYGPKDTEAFF. The chain links TRBV7-9 to TRBJ1-1, with D uncertain. Germline-derived CDR1 and CDR2 are SEHNR and FQNEAQ (reference sequence). Trimming stripped 5 bases from V and 3 bases from J, with 19 bases between. The CDR3 covers 16 residues.

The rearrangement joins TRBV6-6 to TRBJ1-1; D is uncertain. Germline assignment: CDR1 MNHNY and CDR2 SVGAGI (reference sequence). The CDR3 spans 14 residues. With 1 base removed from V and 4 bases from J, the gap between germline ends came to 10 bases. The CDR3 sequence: CASSYFGGLTEAFF. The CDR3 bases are TGTGCCAGCAGTTACTTCGGAGGGCTCACTGAAGCTTTCTTT.

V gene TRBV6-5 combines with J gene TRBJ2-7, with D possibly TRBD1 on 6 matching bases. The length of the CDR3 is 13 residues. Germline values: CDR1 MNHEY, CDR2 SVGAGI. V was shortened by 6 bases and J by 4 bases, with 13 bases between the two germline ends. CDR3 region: CASRTGWGYEQYF. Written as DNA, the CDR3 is TGTGCCAGCAGAACAGGGTGGGGGTACGAGCAGTACTTC.

CDR3 in amino acids: CASSPQGTYNSPLHF. DNA for the CDR3: TGTGCCAGCAGCCCGCAGGGCACCTATAATTCACCCCTCCACTTT. The chain couples TRBV7-9 to TRBJ1-6; D is perhaps TRBD1 (5 bases). There are 15 residues in the CDR3. Germline CDR1 reads SEHNR; CDR2 reads FQNEAQ (reference sequence). Trimming removed 5 bases at V and 2 bases at J, with 10 bases between.

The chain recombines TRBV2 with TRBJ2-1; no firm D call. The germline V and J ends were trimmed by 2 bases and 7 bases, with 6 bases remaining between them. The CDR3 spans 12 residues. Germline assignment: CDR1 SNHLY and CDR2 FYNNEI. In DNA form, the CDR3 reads TGTGCCAGCAGTGAACTAGAAAATGAGCAGTTCTTC. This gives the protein CASSELENEQFF.

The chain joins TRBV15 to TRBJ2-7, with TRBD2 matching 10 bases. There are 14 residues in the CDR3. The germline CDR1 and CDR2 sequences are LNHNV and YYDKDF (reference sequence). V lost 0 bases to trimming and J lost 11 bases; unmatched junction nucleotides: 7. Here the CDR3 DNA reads TGTGCCACCAGCAGAGAGGCTAGCGGGAGTGTGAAGTACTTC. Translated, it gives CATSREASGSVKYF.

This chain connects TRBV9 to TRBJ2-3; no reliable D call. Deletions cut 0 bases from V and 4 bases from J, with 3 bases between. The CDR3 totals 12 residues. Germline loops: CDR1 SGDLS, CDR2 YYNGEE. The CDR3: CASSVGADTQYF. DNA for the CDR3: TGTGCCAGCAGCGTAGGAGCAGATACGCAGTATTTT.

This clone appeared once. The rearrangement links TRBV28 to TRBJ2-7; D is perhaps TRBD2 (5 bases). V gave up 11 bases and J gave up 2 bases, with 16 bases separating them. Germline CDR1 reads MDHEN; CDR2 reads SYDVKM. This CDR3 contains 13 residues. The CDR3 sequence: CASRGSPPYEQYF. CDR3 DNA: TGTGCCTCGAGAGGGAGCCCCCCCTACGAGCAGTACTTC.

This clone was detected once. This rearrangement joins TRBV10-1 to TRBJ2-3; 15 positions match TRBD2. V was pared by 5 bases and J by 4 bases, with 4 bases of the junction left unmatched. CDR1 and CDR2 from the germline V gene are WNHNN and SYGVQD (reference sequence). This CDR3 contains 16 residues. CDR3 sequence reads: CASSKGTSGGSDTQYF. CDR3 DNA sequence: TGCGCCAGCAGTAAAGGGACTAGCGGGGGGTCAGATACGCAGTATTTT.

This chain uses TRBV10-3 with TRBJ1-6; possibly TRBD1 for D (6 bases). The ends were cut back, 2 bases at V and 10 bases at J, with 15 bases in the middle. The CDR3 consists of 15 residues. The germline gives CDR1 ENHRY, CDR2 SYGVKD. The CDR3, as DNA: TGTGCCATCAGTGAGCCCGACAGGCTTTACTCACCCCTCCACTTT. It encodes CAISEPDRLYSPLHF.

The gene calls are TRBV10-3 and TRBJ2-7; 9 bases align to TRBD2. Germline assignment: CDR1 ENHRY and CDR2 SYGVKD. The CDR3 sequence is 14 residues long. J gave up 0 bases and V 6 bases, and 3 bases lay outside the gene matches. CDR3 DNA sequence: TGTGCCATCAGGAAGACTAGCGGCTCCTACGAGCAGTACTTC. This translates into CAIRKTSGSYEQYF.

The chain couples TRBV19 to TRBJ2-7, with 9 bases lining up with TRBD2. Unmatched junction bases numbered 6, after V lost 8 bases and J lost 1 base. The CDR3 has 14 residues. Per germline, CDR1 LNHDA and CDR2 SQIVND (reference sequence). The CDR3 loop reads CASATTSGSYEQYF. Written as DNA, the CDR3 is TGTGCCAGTGCGACGACTAGCGGATCCTACGAGCAGTACTTC.

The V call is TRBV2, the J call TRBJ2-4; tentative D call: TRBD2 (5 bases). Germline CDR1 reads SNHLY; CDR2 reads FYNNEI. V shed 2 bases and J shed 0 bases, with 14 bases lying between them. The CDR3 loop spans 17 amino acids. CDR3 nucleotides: TGTGCCAGCAGTGAACGGGGAATACAACTAGCCAAAAACATTCAGTACTTC. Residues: CASSERGIQLAKNIQYF.

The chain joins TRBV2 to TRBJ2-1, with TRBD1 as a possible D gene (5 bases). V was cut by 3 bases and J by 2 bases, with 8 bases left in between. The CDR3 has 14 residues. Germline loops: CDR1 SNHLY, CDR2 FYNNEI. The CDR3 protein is CASSDWGPYNEQFF. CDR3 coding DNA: TGTGCCAGCAGTGATTGGGGCCCCTACAATGAGCAGTTCTTC.

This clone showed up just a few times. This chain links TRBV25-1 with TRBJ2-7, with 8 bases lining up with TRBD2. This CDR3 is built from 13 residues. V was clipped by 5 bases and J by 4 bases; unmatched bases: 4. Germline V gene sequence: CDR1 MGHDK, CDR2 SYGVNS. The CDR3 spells CASSSTSGYEQYF. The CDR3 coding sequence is TGTGCCAGCAGTTCCACTAGCGGATACGAGCAGTACTTC.

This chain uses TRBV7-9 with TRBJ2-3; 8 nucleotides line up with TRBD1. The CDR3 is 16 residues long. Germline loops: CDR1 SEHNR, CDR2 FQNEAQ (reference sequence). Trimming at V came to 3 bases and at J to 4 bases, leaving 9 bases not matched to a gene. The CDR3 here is CASSLGETGDSDTQYF. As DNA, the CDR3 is TGTGCCAGCAGCTTGGGTGAGACAGGGGATTCAGATACGCAGTATTTT.

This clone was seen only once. CDR3 in amino acids: CASSFQTGELFF. DNA of the CDR3: TGTGCCAGCAGTTTTCAGACCGGGGAGCTGTTTTTT. This chain uses TRBV28 with TRBJ2-2; D uncertain. Germline lookup yields CDR1 MDHEN and CDR2 SYDVKM. The CDR3 spans 12 residues. With 3 bases removed from V and 5 bases from J, the gap between germline ends came to 4 bases.

This CDR3 is CASSLFSPLLTDTQYF. The CDR3 region has the DNA TGCGCCAGCAGCTTGTTTAGCCCCCTCCTCACAGATACGCAGTATTTT. The chain links TRBV5-1 to TRBJ2-3; the D is unclear. V was cut by 1 base and J by 2 bases, with 14 bases left in between. There are 16 residues in the CDR3. Per germline, CDR1 SGHRS and CDR2 YFSETQ.

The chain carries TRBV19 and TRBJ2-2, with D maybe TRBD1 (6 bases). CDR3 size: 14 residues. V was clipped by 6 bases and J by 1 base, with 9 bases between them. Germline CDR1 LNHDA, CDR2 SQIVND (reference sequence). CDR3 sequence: CASRVTGNTGELFF. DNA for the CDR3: TGTGCCAGTAGGGTGACAGGGAACACCGGGGAGCTGTTTTTT.

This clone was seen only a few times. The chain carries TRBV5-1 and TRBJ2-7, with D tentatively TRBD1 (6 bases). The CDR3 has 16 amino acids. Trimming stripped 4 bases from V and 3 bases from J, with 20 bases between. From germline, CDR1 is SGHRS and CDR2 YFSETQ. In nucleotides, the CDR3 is TGCGCCAGCAGCGCCGTAGGCCCCCGGGACATCTACGAGCAGTACTTC. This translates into CASSAVGPRDIYEQYF.